What follows describes a single T cell receptor (beta chain). The data originate from a study of T cell changes during pregnancy in multiple sclerosis. The assay was immunoSEQ multiplex PCR, and TCRdb's table has in-frame clones only and misses some. In the table there are tens of thousands of clones, 93% of which are singletons. Per the germline V gene, CDR1 is SGHTS and CDR2 is YDEGEE. The CDR3 sequence is 15 residues long. The V gene end was trimmed by 0 bases and the J gene end by 7 bases; junction bases not matched to a gene: 10. This TCR came from a female donor with multiple sclerosis, enrolled in a pregnancy study. The specimen was CD8+ T cells from peripheral blood mononuclear cells, collected in the second trimester of pregnancy. The chain recombines TRBV5-8 with TRBJ2-7, with 7 bases aligning to TRBD1. CDR3 protein: CASSLGQGPRGEQYF. CDR3 nucleotides: TGTGCCAGCAGCTTGGGACAGGGCCCCAGGGGTGAGCAGTACTTC.